Listed below are T cell receptor beta chains from one sample, sequenced in a study of blood T cell repertoires in COVID-19. Using immunoSEQ multiplex PCR, the repertoire was profiled, and TCRdb retains in-frame clones only, with some absent. The table shows some 150,000 clones, with roughly 81% occurring only once. The specimen was peripheral blood. Receptor source: a woman aged 50 to 65 with active or convalescent COVID-19. Both conserved end residues are part of each CDR3. D genes are given only for firm matches. Part of the rows lack a size; the others show once, few, many or a class for expanded clones.

CDR3 protein: CAWSPGYQYGYTF
CDR3 DNA: TGTGCCTGGAGTCCGGGTTACCAGTATGGCTACACCTTC
V gene: TRBV30
clone size: many
J gene: TRBJ1-2
D gene: .

CDR3 protein: CASSIWGDGTDTQYF
CDR3 DNA: TGTGCCAGTAGTATATGGGGGGATGGCACAGATACGCAGTATTTT
V gene: TRBV19
clone size: .
J gene: TRBJ2-3
D gene: .

CDR3 protein: CASSQETSGAQETQYF
CDR3 DNA: TGTGCCAGCAGCCAAGAGACTAGCGGAGCACAAGAGACCCAGTACTTC
V gene: TRBV3-1/TRBV3-2
clone size: .
J gene: TRBJ2-5
D gene: TRBD2

CDR3 protein: CASSLGGSDSNYGYTF
CDR3 DNA: TGTGCCAGCAGCTTAGGTGGCAGCGACTCTAACTATGGCTACACCTTC
V gene: TRBV7-8
clone size: once
J gene: TRBJ1-2
D gene: .

CDR3 protein: CASSQGASGRAGELFF
CDR3 DNA: TGTGCCAGCAGCCAAGGTGCTAGCGGGAGGGCCGGGGAGCTGTTTTTT
V gene: TRBV4-2
clone size: .
J gene: TRBJ2-2
D gene: TRBD2

CDR3 protein: CASSQDLWGGRNIQYF
CDR3 DNA: TGCGCCAGCAGCCAAGATCTATGGGGGGGACGGAACATTCAGTACTTC
V gene: TRBV4-3
clone size: .
J gene: TRBJ2-4
D gene: TRBD2

CDR3 protein: CASSARDRGRPDGELFF
CDR3 DNA: TGTGCCAGCAGTGCCCGGGACAGGGGGCGCCCGGACGGGGAGCTGTTTTTT
V gene: TRBV25-1
clone size: .
J gene: TRBJ2-2
D gene: TRBD1

CDR3 protein: CASSPDRVPNTEAFF
CDR3 DNA: TGTGCCAGCAGTCCCGACAGAGTACCGAACACTGAAGCTTTCTTT
V gene: TRBV2
clone size: once
J gene: TRBJ1-1
D gene: .

CDR3 protein: CASSGGAEGYSSPLHF
CDR3 DNA: TGTGCCAGCAGCGGGGGGGCCGAAGGGTATAGTTCACCCCTCCACTTT
V gene: TRBV5-5
clone size: .
J gene: TRBJ1-6
D gene: .

CDR3 protein: CASSPPLEAEQPQHF
CDR3 DNA: TGTGCCAGCAGCCCTCCACTTGAGGCGGAACAGCCCCAGCATTTT
V gene: TRBV4-2
clone size: .
J gene: TRBJ1-5
D gene: .

CDR3 protein: CAWSDRRYEQYF
CDR3 DNA: TGTGCCTGGTCGGACAGACGCTACGAGCAGTACTTC
V gene: TRBV30
clone size: .
J gene: TRBJ2-7
D gene: .

CDR3 protein: CASSLAQTNEKLFF
CDR3 DNA: TGCGCCAGCAGCTTGGCACAGACTAATGAAAAACTGTTTTTT
V gene: TRBV5-1
clone size: .
J gene: TRBJ1-4
D gene: .

CDR3 protein: CASSPRQGGSEKLFF
CDR3 DNA: TGTGCCAGCAGCCCCCGACAGGGAGGAAGCGAAAAACTGTTTTTT
V gene: TRBV7-2
clone size: once
J gene: TRBJ1-4
D gene: TRBD1

CDR3 protein: CASSPGGGPLRGYTF
CDR3 DNA: TGTGCCAGCAGCCCAGGAGGCGGACCCCTAAGGGGCTACACCTTC
V gene: TRBV7-2
clone size: .
J gene: TRBJ1-2
D gene: .

CDR3 protein: CASSQDESLYGYTF
CDR3 DNA: TGCGCCAGCAGCCAAGATGAGAGCTTATATGGCTACACCTTC
V gene: TRBV4-1
clone size: .
J gene: TRBJ1-2
D gene: .

CDR3 protein: CASSEEQGSNQPQHF
CDR3 DNA: TGTGCCAGCAGTGAGGAGCAGGGAAGCAATCAGCCCCAGCATTTT
V gene: TRBV2
clone size: few
J gene: TRBJ1-5
D gene: .

CDR3 protein: CASRTTSGESDTQYF
CDR3 DNA: TGTGCCAGCCGGACGACTAGCGGGGAATCGGATACGCAGTATTTT
V gene: TRBV11-1
clone size: .
J gene: TRBJ2-3
D gene: TRBD2

CDR3 protein: CAWSRLAGGPRAGELFF
CDR3 DNA: TGTGCCTGGAGTAGGCTAGCGGGGGGGCCTAGGGCCGGGGAGCTGTTTTTT
V gene: TRBV30
clone size: .
J gene: TRBJ2-2
D gene: TRBD2

CDR3 protein: CASSPPGGREEKLFF
CDR3 DNA: TGTGCCAGCTCCCCTCCCGGGGGGCGCGAGGAAAAACTGTTTTTT
V gene: TRBV18
clone size: .
J gene: TRBJ1-4
D gene: .

CDR3 protein: CATSKYLEEIAKFGNTGELFF
CDR3 DNA: TGTGCCACCAGCAAATACCTGGAAGAGATAGCGAAGTTTGGGAACACCGGGGAGCTGTTTTTT
V gene: TRBV15
clone size: .
J gene: TRBJ2-2
D gene: .

CDR3 protein: CASSLGGNNYGYTF
CDR3 DNA: TGTGCCAGCAGCTTGGGGGGGAATAACTATGGCTACACCTTC
V gene: TRBV6-5
clone size: .
J gene: TRBJ1-2
D gene: .

CDR3 protein: CASSIRNTEAFF
CDR3 DNA: TGTGCCAGTAGTATACGGAACACTGAAGCTTTCTTT
V gene: TRBV19
clone size: .
J gene: TRBJ1-1
D gene: .

CDR3 protein: CASSLGGGRGTDTQYF
CDR3 DNA: TGTGCCAGCAGCTTAGGAGGCGGGAGGGGCACAGATACGCAGTATTTT
V gene: TRBV7-2
clone size: many
J gene: TRBJ2-3
D gene: TRBD2

CDR3 protein: CASSETRNQETQYF
CDR3 DNA: TGTGCCAGCAGCGAGACTAGAAACCAAGAGACCCAGTACTTC
V gene: TRBV2
clone size: few
J gene: TRBJ2-5
D gene: .

CDR3 protein: CASSQDPGGAGEKLFF
CDR3 DNA: TGCGCCAGCAGCCAAGATCCCGGCGGGGCAGGTGAAAAACTGTTTTTT
V gene: TRBV4-3
clone size: .
J gene: TRBJ1-4
D gene: .

CDR3 protein: CASSLGGQGAIEQYF
CDR3 DNA: TGTGCCAGCAGCTTGGGGGGACAGGGGGCGATCGAGCAGTACTTC
V gene: TRBV5-4
clone size: .
J gene: TRBJ2-7
D gene: TRBD1

CDR3 protein: CASSPGRDYYGYTF
CDR3 DNA: TGTGCCAGCAGCCCCGGACGGGACTACTATGGCTACACCTTC
V gene: TRBV6-5
clone size: .
J gene: TRBJ1-2
D gene: .

CDR3 protein: CASTKGQGSYEQYF
CDR3 DNA: TGTGCCAGCACCAAAGGGCAGGGATCATACGAGCAGTACTTC
V gene: TRBV27
clone size: once
J gene: TRBJ2-7
D gene: .

CDR3 protein: CASSRRGEPSYEQYF
CDR3 DNA: TGCGCCAGCAGCAGGCGGGGGGAACCTTCGTACGAGCAGTACTTC
V gene: TRBV5-1
clone size: .
J gene: TRBJ2-7
D gene: TRBD2

CDR3 protein: CASRRQGLAGDADTQYF
CDR3 DNA: TGTGCCAGCCGCCGACAGGGACTAGCGGGAGACGCAGATACGCAGTATTTT
V gene: TRBV2
clone size: .
J gene: TRBJ2-3
D gene: TRBD2

CDR3 protein: CASSLMGRGDYGYTF
CDR3 DNA: TGTGCCAGCAGCTTAATGGGGCGGGGGGACTATGGCTACACCTTC
V gene: TRBV11-1
clone size: .
J gene: TRBJ1-2
D gene: .

CDR3 protein: CASSKEEAAAVNTEAFF
CDR3 DNA: TGTGCCAGCAGCAAAGAAGAGGCGGCCGCAGTGAACACTGAAGCTTTCTTT
V gene: TRBV21-1
clone size: .
J gene: TRBJ1-1
D gene: .

CDR3 protein: CASSQVFGYNTGELFF
CDR3 DNA: TGCGCCAGCAGCCAAGTGTTCGGGTATAACACCGGGGAGCTGTTTTTT
V gene: TRBV4-3
clone size: .
J gene: TRBJ2-2
D gene: .

CDR3 protein: CSALKGRDRGGYTF
CDR3 DNA: TGCAGCGCCCTAAAGGGTCGGGACAGGGGAGGCTACACCTTC
V gene: TRBV29-1
clone size: .
J gene: TRBJ1-2
D gene: TRBD1

CDR3 protein: CASRGTGENQPQHF
CDR3 DNA: TGTGCCAGCAGAGGGACAGGGGAGAATCAGCCCCAGCATTTT
V gene: TRBV25-1
clone size: .
J gene: TRBJ1-5
D gene: TRBD1

CDR3 protein: CASSSRQDQETQYF
CDR3 DNA: TGTGCCAGCAGCTCCCGACAGGACCAAGAGACCCAGTACTTC
V gene: TRBV7-9
clone size: .
J gene: TRBJ2-5
D gene: .